The 10 T cell receptor beta chains given below trace back to one sample, sequenced in a study of cytotoxic CD8 clonotypes in ibrutinib-treated CLL listed by TCRdb under 2021. Read against the paper, the sample's time point label means: progressive disease on ibrutinib. The library came from the immunoSEQ multiplex PCR assay. Imported from immuneACCESS, the table was reduced by TCRdb to in-frame sequences with V and J called. These copies leave out some clones; in studies compared against another copy, an unresolved V gene accounts for under half, and the cause of the remainder is not known. The table for this sample lists roughly 300,000 clones; around 76% of them were counted only once. The ten top clones hold approximately 5.1% of the sample. Material: PBMCs, obtained at disease progression, from a patient treated with ibrutinib. Receptor source: a human donor with chronic lymphocytic leukemia.

The chain combines TRBV6-4 with TRBJ1-2, with 11 positions matching TRBD1. CDR3 length: 13 residues. Germline values: CDR1 MRHNA, CDR2 SNTAGT. J was trimmed by 9 bases and V by 5 bases; bases with no gene match: 5. The CDR3 coding sequence is TGTGCCAGCAGTAAGGACAGGGGGCTAAGCTACACCTTC. Translation gives CASSKDRGLSYTF.

In DNA, the CDR3 is TGCAGCGTTGGGGGGACAGTAGAAAACACCGGGGAGCTGTTTTTT. Encoded protein: CSVGGTVENTGELFF. The chain recombines TRBV29-1 with TRBJ2-2; 7 bases align to TRBD1. J lost 2 bases, V lost 4 bases, and 7 bases had no gene match. Germline assignment: CDR1 SQVTM and CDR2 ANQGSEA. CDR3 size: 15 residues.

The rearrangement links TRBV5-1 to TRBJ2-7, with D hard to call. V gave up 1 base and J gave up 2 bases, with 7 bases separating them. CDR1 is SGHRS and CDR2 is YFSETQ in the germline V gene. The CDR3 spans 13 residues. Written as DNA, the CDR3 is TGCGCCAGCAGCTTGCACGCGACCTACGAGCAGTACTTC. It encodes CASSLHATYEQYF.

This clone was detected only a few times. The chain carries TRBV4-1 and TRBJ2-5; a possible D gene is TRBD1 (6 bases). This CDR3 spans 14 amino acids. Trimming removed 4 bases at V and 2 bases at J, with 11 bases between. Per germline, CDR1 MGHRA and CDR2 YSYEKL. This CDR3 is CASSLGTPQETQYF. In DNA form, the CDR3 reads TGCGCCAGCAGCCTAGGGACACCACAAGAGACCCAGTACTTC.

This clone was found a few times. The rearrangement joins TRBV29-1 to TRBJ1-2; D unclear. CDR3 length equals 15 residues. CDR1 and CDR2 from the germline V gene are SQVTM and ANQGSEA. V lost 2 bases to trimming and J lost 4 bases, with 17 bases between them. CDR3 sequence (DNA): TGCAGCGTTGAAAAGGTTGGGGAACATGGCTATGGCTACACCTTC. The encoded protein is CSVEKVGEHGYGYTF.

The V and J genes are TRBV29-1 and TRBJ1-2, with D tentatively TRBD1 (5 bases). Trimming removed 3 bases at V and 4 bases at J, with 9 bases between. CDR3 length: 12 amino acids. Germline-derived CDR1 and CDR2 are SQVTM and ANQGSEA. The CDR3 reads CSVDRDGYGYTF. CDR3 coding DNA: TGCAGCGTTGACAGGGACGGCTATGGCTACACCTTC. The full variable domain, rest sourced from reference TRBV29-1 and TRBJ1-2, is SAVISQKPSRDICQRGTSLTIQCQVDSQVTMMFWYRQQPGQSLTLIATANQGSEATYESGFVIDKFPISRPNLTFSTLTVSNMSPEDSSIYLCSVDRDGYGYTFGSGTRLTVV.

V gene TRBV23-1 combines with J gene TRBJ2-3; 10 bases match TRBD1. TRBV23-1 is sorted into the ORF group, with uncertain function. This CDR3 comprises 16 residues. The trim removed 2 bases at V and 2 bases at J, leaving 4 bases unmatched. The CDR3 nucleotides read TGCGCCAGCAGTCAAGGGGACAGGGGATACACAGATACGCAGTATTTT. Translating gives CASSQGDRGYTDTQYF.

The V call is TRBV18, the J call TRBJ1-2; D might be TRBD1 (6 bases). This CDR3 spans 14 amino acids. Trimming took off 4 bases at V and 5 bases at J, with 14 bases between the two ends. Germline V gene data show CDR1 as KGHSH and CDR2 as LQKENI. Here the CDR3 DNA reads TGTGCCAGCTCACAGGAGACAGGAGGATATGGCTACACCTTC. Translation: CASSQETGGYGYTF.

The genes are TRBV7-6 and TRBJ2-1; 13 bases line up with TRBD2. This CDR3 is 19 amino acids long. The V gene end was trimmed by 0 bases and the J gene end by 0 bases; junction bases not matched to a gene: 5. CDR1 is SGHVS and CDR2 is FNYEAQ in the germline V gene. The CDR3 protein is CASSLAGTSGASSYNEQFF. The CDR3 DNA follows: TGTGCCAGCAGCTTAGCCGGGACTAGCGGGGCCAGCTCCTACAATGAGCAGTTCTTC.

The CDR3: CASSQERDKSSPLHF. CDR3 nucleotides: TGCGCCAGCAGCCAAGAAAGGGACAAGAGTTCACCCCTCCACTTT. The chain employs TRBV4-1 and TRBJ1-6; TRBD1 might be the D (6 bases). Germline-derived CDR1 and CDR2 are MGHRA and YSYEKL. The CDR3 runs to 15 residues. The V end lost 0 bases, the J end lost 9 bases, and 12 bases lay between the germline ends.